This entry lists 2 T cell receptor beta chains sequenced from one sample in a study of identifying expanded T cells in peripheral blood. The data were produced by immunoSEQ multiplex PCR, yet TCRdb's version contains in-frame clones alone and is incomplete. The repertoire holds about 52,000 clones, with less than 85% as singletons. The sequenced material came from blood. These receptors were obtained from a person aged 18 to 70 in good health.

The chain couples TRBV6-1 to TRBJ2-2; D is unclear. Trimming left V 6 bases short and J 4 bases short, with 15 bases between. Per the germline V gene, CDR1 is MNHNS and CDR2 is SASEGT. This CDR3 is built from 15 residues. The CDR3 here is CASRVRHASTGELFF. CDR3 DNA sequence: TGTGCCAGCAGAGTCAGACACGCCTCCACCGGGGAGCTGTTTTTT.

The chain recombines TRBV7-3 with TRBJ2-2; 11 nucleotides align to TRBD2. Germline CDR1 and CDR2: SGHTA and FQGTGA. V lost 5 bases, J lost 4 bases, and 6 bases stayed unmatched. This CDR3 contains 16 residues. This CDR3 is CASSILAGVSTGELFF. As DNA, the CDR3 is TGTGCCAGCAGCATACTAGCGGGGGTTTCCACCGGGGAGCTGTTTTTT. The variable domain in full, completed from reference TRBV7-3 and TRBJ2-2, reads GAGVSQTPSNKVTEKGKYVELRCDPISGHTALYWYRQSLGQGPEFLIYFQGTGAADDSGLPNDRFFAVRPEGSVSTLKIQRTERGDSAVYLCASSILAGVSTGELFFGEGSRLTVL.